Following are 9 T cell receptor beta chains from one sample sequenced in a study of cytomegalovirus exposure and HLA in healthy donors. Sequencing used immunoSEQ multiplex PCR; TCRdb keeps in-frame clones, though not all of them. Among about 56,000 clones listed, more than 80% were seen once. Sample: PBMCs. The receptors stem from a man aged 18 to 29 in good health and CMV-seronegative.

CDR3 protein: CASRGLGGANGYTF. Written as DNA, the CDR3 is TGTGCCAGCAGAGGGTTAGGGGGCGCGAACGGCTACACCTTC. V is TRBV6-5 and J is TRBJ1-2, with 7 bases matching TRBD1. The CDR3 extends over 14 amino acids. Germline V lookup: CDR1 MNHEY, CDR2 SVGAGI. With V trimmed by 6 bases and J by 8 bases, 12 bases remained unmatched.

The chain joins TRBV11-2 to TRBJ2-7, with TRBD2 identical over 10 bases. CDR1 is SGHAT, CDR2 FQNNGV, per germline. With 1 base clipped from V and 1 base from J, the junction kept 7 bases outside the gene matches. The CDR3 is 17 amino acids. The CDR3 region is CASSLAILAGASYEQYF. Here the CDR3 DNA reads TGTGCCAGCAGCTTAGCCATCCTAGCGGGAGCTTCCTACGAGCAGTACTTC.

This clone was seen a single time. The rearrangement links TRBV5-5 to TRBJ2-2; 12 bases agree with TRBD2. This CDR3 spans 18 amino acids. Germline CDR1 reads SGHKS; CDR2 reads YYEKEE (reference sequence). With 1 base clipped from V and 7 bases from J, the junction kept 11 bases outside the gene matches. The CDR3 sequence is CASSLLTPSGRAGGELFF. The CDR3 DNA reads TGTGCCAGCAGCTTGTTGACCCCTAGCGGGAGGGCCGGCGGGGAGCTGTTTTTT.

This clone was observed a single time. This rearrangement joins TRBV7-9 to TRBJ2-1; TRBD1 aligns across 9 bases. CDR1 and CDR2 (germline): SEHNR, FQNEAQ (reference sequence). V shed 6 bases and J 8 bases; nucleotides not matched to a gene: 14. The CDR3 consists of 16 residues. CDR3 amino acids: CASRPWGTGSDDEQFF. CDR3 in DNA: TGTGCCAGCAGACCCTGGGGGACAGGGTCCGACGATGAGCAGTTCTTC.

This clone was picked up one time. CDR3 DNA sequence: TGTGCCAGCAGCCCAGGGACTAGCGGGAGCGATGAGCAGTTCTTC. Protein sequence: CASSPGTSGSDEQFF. V gene TRBV5-5 combines with J gene TRBJ2-1; 14 bases are a match to TRBD2. Germline V gene data show CDR1 as SGHKS and CDR2 as YYEKEE (reference sequence). The V segment lost 4 bases and the J segment 8 bases; nucleotides outside the gene matches: 5. The CDR3 has 15 residues.

The V gene is TRBV7-9, the J gene TRBJ1-1, with 8 bases that match TRBD1. V lost 5 bases to trimming and J lost 1 base; unmatched junction nucleotides: 9. Per germline, CDR1 SEHNR and CDR2 FQNEAQ (reference sequence). The CDR3 has 16 amino acids. CDR3 region: CASSDRTGKKNTEAFF. For the CDR3, the DNA is TGTGCCAGCAGCGATCGGACAGGGAAGAAGAACACTGAAGCTTTCTTT. Combining the CDR3 with reference TRBV7-9 and TRBJ1-1 gives the whole variable domain DTGVSQNPRHKITKRGQNVTFRCDPISEHNRLYWYRQTLGQGPEFLTYFQNEAQLEKSRLLSDRFSAERPKGSFSTLEIQRTEQGDSAMYLCASSDRTGKKNTEAFFGQGTRLTVV.

This sequence joins TRBV19 and TRBJ2-6; TRBD1 matches at 10 bases. This CDR3 comprises 15 residues. The germline gives CDR1 LNHDA, CDR2 SQIVND (reference sequence). V dropped 4 bases and J dropped 11; count of bases not matched to a gene: 8. The CDR3 here is CASSKHGQGGDVLTF. CDR3 coding DNA: TGTGCCAGTAGTAAGCACGGACAGGGGGGGGACGTCCTGACTTTC.

This sequence joins TRBV5-5 and TRBJ2-1; D is unclear. This CDR3 is built from 11 residues. From germline, CDR1 is SGHKS and CDR2 YYEKEE (reference sequence). Trimming left V 1 base short and J 7 bases short, with 3 bases between. CDR3 DNA sequence: TGTGCCAGCAGCTTGTTAAATGAGCAGTTCTTC. Translating it yields CASSLLNEQFF.

This clone was counted once. The V and J genes are TRBV7-9 and TRBJ1-5, with 7 bases that match TRBD1. Germline V CDR1 and CDR2: SEHNR, FQNEAQ (reference sequence). With 4 bases clipped from V and 0 bases from J, the junction kept 9 bases outside the gene matches. The CDR3 consists of 17 residues. For the CDR3, the DNA is TGTGCCAGCAGCTCAGACAGGGACGGATATAGCAATCAGCCCCAGCATTTT. It encodes CASSSDRDGYSNQPQHF.